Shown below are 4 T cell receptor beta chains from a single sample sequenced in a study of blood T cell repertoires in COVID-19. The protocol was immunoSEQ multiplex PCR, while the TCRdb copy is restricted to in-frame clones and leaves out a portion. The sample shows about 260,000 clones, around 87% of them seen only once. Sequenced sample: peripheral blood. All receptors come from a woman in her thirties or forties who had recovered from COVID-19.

CDR3 sequence: CASSSGTSGFSSYNEQFF. In DNA, the CDR3 is TGCGCCAGCAGTTCCGGGACTAGCGGGTTTAGCTCCTACAATGAGCAGTTCTTC. The chain has TRBV10-2 and TRBJ2-1; 12 positions agree with TRBD2. This CDR3 is 18 amino acids long. Germline values: CDR1 WSHSY, CDR2 SAAADI. The junction had 8 bases not matched to a gene; V was cut back by 5 bases and J by 0 bases.

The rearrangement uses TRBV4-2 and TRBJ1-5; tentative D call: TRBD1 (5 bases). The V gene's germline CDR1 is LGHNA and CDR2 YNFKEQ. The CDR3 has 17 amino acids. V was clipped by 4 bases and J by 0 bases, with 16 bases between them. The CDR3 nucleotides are TGTGCCAGCAGCCGCGGGGACTGGGGAAATAGCAATCAGCCCCAGCATTTT. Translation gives CASSRGDWGNSNQPQHF.

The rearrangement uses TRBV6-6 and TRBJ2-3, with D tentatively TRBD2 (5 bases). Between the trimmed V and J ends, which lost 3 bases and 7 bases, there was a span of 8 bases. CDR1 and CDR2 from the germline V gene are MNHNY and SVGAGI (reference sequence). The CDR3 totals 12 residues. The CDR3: CASSYLGNTQYF. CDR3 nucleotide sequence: TGTGCCAGCAGTTATCTCGGGAATACGCAGTATTTT.

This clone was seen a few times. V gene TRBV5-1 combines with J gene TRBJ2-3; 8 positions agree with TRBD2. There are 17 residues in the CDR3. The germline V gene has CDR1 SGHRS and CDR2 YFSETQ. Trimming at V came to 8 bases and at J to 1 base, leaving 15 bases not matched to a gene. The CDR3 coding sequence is TGCGCCAGTTTCTTGACCCCGGCGGGGGGAGGCACAGATACGCAGTATTTT. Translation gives CASFLTPAGGGTDTQYF.